The 3 T cell receptor beta chains reported below all come from one sample, sequenced in a study of cytomegalovirus exposure and HLA in healthy donors. Primers included in the PCR were 60 Vbeta and 13 Jbeta primers. Measured with immunoSEQ multiplex PCR; TCRdb has only the in-frame clones, and not every one. The sample holds about 77,000 clones; 78% are singletons and the top ten take around 3%. The material sequenced was PBMCs. The source is a man in his forties in good health and CMV-seronegative.

This clone was detected only a few times. This sequence joins TRBV28 and TRBJ2-7; the D is unclear. Germline-derived CDR1 and CDR2 are MDHEN and SYDVKM. This CDR3 has 11 amino acids. Trimming shortened V by 6 bases and J by 3 bases, and 6 bases separated the two germline ends. The CDR3 is CASSPYYEQYF. As DNA, the CDR3 is TGTGCCAGCAGCCCGTACTACGAGCAGTACTTC.

CDR3 residues: CASSAAGTVPLEQYF. CDR3 in DNA: TGTGCCAGCAGCGCCGCCGGGACAGTGCCTCTCGAGCAGTACTTC. The chain combines TRBV11-2 with TRBJ2-7; 7 bases map to TRBD1. Looked up from germline, CDR1 is SGHAT and CDR2 is FQNNGV. The V segment lost 5 bases and the J segment 6 bases; nucleotides outside the gene matches: 13. This CDR3 spans 15 amino acids.

J is TRBJ1-4 and V is TRBV28; 11 nucleotides agree with TRBD1. Germline CDR1 MDHEN, CDR2 SYDVKM. The CDR3 is made up of 16 amino acids. Trimming took 6 bases from V and 5 from J; bases not matched to a gene: 8. The CDR3 nucleotides are TGTGCCAGCAGCCATGCTGGGACAGGGGGAAATGAAAAACTGTTTTTT. Translating it yields CASSHAGTGGNEKLFF. Filled out from reference TRBV28 and TRBJ1-4, the complete variable domain reads DVKVTQSSRYLVKRTGEKVFLECVQDMDHENMFWYRQDPGLGLRLIYFSYDVKMKEKGDIPEGYSVSREKKERFSLILESASTNQTSMYLCASSHAGTGGNEKLFFGSGTQLSVL.